The rows below give T cell receptor beta chains drawn from one sample of a study of cytomegalovirus exposure and HLA in healthy donors. Assay: immunoSEQ multiplex PCR; the TCRdb copy retains only in-frame clones and omits some. Of 65,000 to 85,000 clones listed, 77% are singletons. The sample comprised PBMCs. These receptors originate from a man aged 45-65 years in good health and CMV-seropositive. CDR3s include the opening cysteine and the closing phenylalanine or tryptophan. Each record gives: V gene, D gene, J gene, clone size, CDR3 DNA, CDR3 protein. D genes are given only for firm matches. Rows give clone size only sometimes, using once, few, many, or a class for an expanded clone.

v_gene: TRBV19
d_gene: -
j_gene: TRBJ2-1
abundance: -
CDR3nt: TGTGCCAGTAGTATATCAGGCGTCCCTAAGAATGAGCAGTTCTTC
CDR3aa: CASSISGVPKNEQFF

v_gene: TRBV30
d_gene: -
j_gene: TRBJ2-1
abundance: -
CDR3nt: TGTGCCTGGAGTCCCGACAGCGATACCTACAATGAGCAGTTCTTC
CDR3aa: CAWSPDSDTYNEQFF

v_gene: TRBV11-3
d_gene: TRBD1
j_gene: TRBJ2-7
abundance: -
CDR3nt: TGTGCCAGTCACAGGGGGAGCTCCTACGAGCAGTACTTC
CDR3aa: CASHRGSSYEQYF

v_gene: TRBV18
d_gene: TRBD1
j_gene: TRBJ1-2
abundance: -
CDR3nt: TGTGCCAGCTCACCAGATGTAGGGGGCCATGGCTACACCTTC
CDR3aa: CASSPDVGGHGYTF

v_gene: TRBV2
d_gene: -
j_gene: TRBJ2-7
abundance: once
CDR3nt: TGTGCCAGCCTTTGGGGGGAGTTCACCTACGAGCAGTACTTC
CDR3aa: CASLWGEFTYEQYF

v_gene: TRBV18
d_gene: -
j_gene: TRBJ2-3
abundance: -
CDR3nt: TGTGCCAGCTCACCACTTGATCCATGGACTACAAGCACAGATACGCAGTATTTT
CDR3aa: CASSPLDPWTTSTDTQYF

v_gene: TRBV4-2
d_gene: TRBD2
j_gene: TRBJ2-7
abundance: -
CDR3nt: TGTGCCAGCAGCCAAGATGTCCTAGCGGGTGTAAGGCAGTACTTC
CDR3aa: CASSQDVLAGVRQYF

v_gene: TRBV30
d_gene: TRBD1
j_gene: TRBJ1-4
abundance: -
CDR3nt: TGTGCCTGGAGTATAATGGGACAGGGGGCAGAAAAACTGTTTTTT
CDR3aa: CAWSIMGQGAEKLFF

v_gene: TRBV27
d_gene: -
j_gene: TRBJ2-7
abundance: -
CDR3nt: TGTGCCAGCAGTTTCGACATAACCGGCGAGCAGTACTTC
CDR3aa: CASSFDITGEQYF

v_gene: TRBV2
d_gene: -
j_gene: TRBJ1-5
abundance: once
CDR3nt: TGTGCCAGCAGTGAGTGGGGAGAGGATAGCAATCAGCCCCAGCATTTT
CDR3aa: CASSEWGEDSNQPQHF

v_gene: TRBV19
d_gene: TRBD1
j_gene: TRBJ1-5
abundance: -
CDR3nt: TGTGCCAGTAGCCCGACAGGGACTCAGCCCCAGCATTTT
CDR3aa: CASSPTGTQPQHF

v_gene: TRBV11-2
d_gene: -
j_gene: TRBJ1-1
abundance: -
CDR3nt: TGTGCCAGCAGCTTGACCGGGACTGAAGCTTTCTTT
CDR3aa: CASSLTGTEAFF

v_gene: TRBV29-1
d_gene: -
j_gene: TRBJ1-1
abundance: medium-sized
CDR3nt: TGCAGGGTCGGGGGATTGACTGAAGCTTTCTTT
CDR3aa: CRVGGLTEAFF

v_gene: TRBV12-5
d_gene: TRBD2
j_gene: TRBJ2-3
abundance: -
CDR3nt: TGTGCTAGTGGTTTGGTACCTAGCGGGGATACAGATACGCAGTATTTT
CDR3aa: CASGLVPSGDTDTQYF

v_gene: TRBV2
d_gene: -
j_gene: TRBJ2-2
abundance: -
CDR3nt: TGTGCCAGCAGTGGATCCGGGACGAACACCGGGGAGCTGTTTTTT
CDR3aa: CASSGSGTNTGELFF

v_gene: TRBV5-4
d_gene: TRBD2
j_gene: TRBJ2-5
abundance: -
CDR3nt: TGTGCCAGCAGAATTTCAGCGGGACTAGCACAAGAGACCCAGTACTTC
CDR3aa: CASRISAGLAQETQYF

v_gene: TRBV2
d_gene: -
j_gene: TRBJ1-3
abundance: -
CDR3nt: TGTGCCAGCAGTGCCAGGATCTCTGGAAACACCATATATTTT
CDR3aa: CASSARISGNTIYF

v_gene: TRBV7-8
d_gene: TRBD1
j_gene: TRBJ1-2
abundance: -
CDR3nt: TGTGCCAGCAGCCTGACAGGGCCGGGCTACACCTTC
CDR3aa: CASSLTGPGYTF

v_gene: TRBV27
d_gene: -
j_gene: TRBJ1-2
abundance: -
CDR3nt: TGTGCCAGCAGTTTTAGCAGCGAGGGCAACTATGGCTACACCTTC
CDR3aa: CASSFSSEGNYGYTF

v_gene: TRBV7-3
d_gene: TRBD2
j_gene: TRBJ2-1
abundance: -
CDR3nt: TGTGCCAGCAGCTCTACTAGCGCCAAGCAGTTCTTC
CDR3aa: CASSSTSAKQFF

v_gene: TRBV18
d_gene: -
j_gene: TRBJ1-3
abundance: -
CDR3nt: TGTGCCAGCTCACCCTCCCGGGTGGGCTCTGGAAACACCATATATTTT
CDR3aa: CASSPSRVGSGNTIYF

v_gene: TRBV11-3
d_gene: -
j_gene: TRBJ2-1
abundance: -
CDR3nt: TGTGCCAGCAGCTCCTACTACAATGAGCAGTTCTTC
CDR3aa: CASSSYYNEQFF

v_gene: TRBV6-5
d_gene: -
j_gene: TRBJ1-1
abundance: -
CDR3nt: TGTGCCTCCTCCCGGGGGTTGGGAAACACTGAAGCTTTCTTT
CDR3aa: CASSRGLGNTEAFF

v_gene: TRBV7-9
d_gene: -
j_gene: TRBJ1-1
abundance: -
CDR3nt: TGTGCCAGCAGATTTACGGCGGAGGGGCTTGAAGCTTTCTTT
CDR3aa: CASRFTAEGLEAFF

v_gene: TRBV4-2
d_gene: TRBD2
j_gene: TRBJ2-7
abundance: -
CDR3nt: TGTGCCAGCAGCCTCGGAACTAGCGGGATTGAGCAGTACTTC
CDR3aa: CASSLGTSGIEQYF

v_gene: TRBV7-6
d_gene: TRBD2
j_gene: TRBJ2-1
abundance: -
CDR3nt: TGTGCCAGCAGCCAAACTAGCGGGAGCACGAATGAGCAGTTCTTC
CDR3aa: CASSQTSGSTNEQFF

v_gene: TRBV12-5
d_gene: TRBD2
j_gene: TRBJ2-7
abundance: once
CDR3nt: TGTGCTAGTGCCCCGGGGGGGTCCTACGAGCAGTACTTC
CDR3aa: CASAPGGSYEQYF

v_gene: TRBV18
d_gene: TRBD2
j_gene: TRBJ2-1
abundance: -
CDR3nt: TGTGCCAGCTCACCGCCTAGCGGCAATGAGCAGTTCTTC
CDR3aa: CASSPPSGNEQFF

v_gene: TRBV9
d_gene: -
j_gene: TRBJ2-3
abundance: few
CDR3nt: TGTGCCAGCAGCGTAGACAGGGCCACTTCAGATACGCAGTATTTT
CDR3aa: CASSVDRATSDTQYF

v_gene: TRBV18
d_gene: -
j_gene: TRBJ2-1
abundance: -
CDR3nt: TGTGCCAGCTCACCAGGGAGCTCCTACAATGAGCAGTTCTTC
CDR3aa: CASSPGSSYNEQFF

v_gene: TRBV5-8
d_gene: -
j_gene: TRBJ2-2
abundance: -
CDR3nt: TGTGCCAGCATCACTCCTTCGGTGGGCGCCGGGGAGCTGTTTTTT
CDR3aa: CASITPSVGAGELFF

v_gene: TRBV28
d_gene: -
j_gene: TRBJ1-2
abundance: -
CDR3nt: TGTGCCAGCAGTTTAGGTACGCCTGAGGTATCAGGCTACACCTTC
CDR3aa: CASSLGTPEVSGYTF